This section outlines one T cell receptor beta chain sequence together with its context. Its antigen is unknown. These data are taken from a study of cytomegalovirus exposure and HLA in healthy donors. The PCR used 60 Vbeta and 13 Jbeta primers. Data came from immunoSEQ multiplex PCR; TCRdb stores just in-frame clones and leaves some out. Of 140,000 to 150,000 clones listed, about 70% are singletons. CDR1 SNHLY and CDR2 FYNNEI come from the germline V gene. The CDR3 contains 17 residues. The V and J ends lost 7 bases and 2 bases, in that order; junction bases with no gene match: 17. Study-wide results and limits: CMV antigen specificity was confirmed in vitro for a few CMV-associated chains.

The rearrangement joins TRBV2 to TRBJ2-7; 7 nucleotides match TRBD2. This clonotype originated in a woman in her 40s in good health and CMV-seronegative. The specimen was PBMCs. CDR3 loop: CASTVQLLAINPYEQYF. CDR3 nucleotide sequence: TGTGCCAGCACCGTGCAGTTACTAGCGATAAACCCCTACGAGCAGTACTTC.